This section outlines one T cell receptor (beta chain) sequence together with its context. Germline V lookup: CDR1 LNHDA, CDR2 SQIVND (reference sequence). V gave up 9 bases and J gave up 3 bases, with 20 bases separating them. The CDR3 length is 15 residues. This sample stems from a study of control samples from healthy donors and cancer patients. This table comes from immunoSEQ multiplex PCR, and its TCRdb copy is limited to in-frame clones, with some not included. The repertoire has some 150,000 clones, 93% of them found once; the top ten carry 4.1%. The material sequenced was blood. The rearrangement uses TRBV19 and TRBJ1-2; TRBD1 might be the D (6 bases). The sequence derives from a woman aged 55-69 years in good health. The CDR3, as DNA: TGTGCCAGCCAAGACCCCAGGGGCTCCTACTATGGCTACACCTTC. Translation: CASQDPRGSYYGYTF.